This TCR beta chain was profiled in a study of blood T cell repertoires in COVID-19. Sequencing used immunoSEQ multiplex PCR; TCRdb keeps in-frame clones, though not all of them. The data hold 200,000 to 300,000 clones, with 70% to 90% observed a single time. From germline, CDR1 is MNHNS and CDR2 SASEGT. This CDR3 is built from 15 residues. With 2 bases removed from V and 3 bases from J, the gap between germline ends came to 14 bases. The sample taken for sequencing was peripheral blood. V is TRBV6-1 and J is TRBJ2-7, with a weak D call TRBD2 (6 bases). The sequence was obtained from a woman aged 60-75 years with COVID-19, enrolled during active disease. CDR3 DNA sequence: TGTGCCAGCAGTGAAAGTGGCGGGAAAGGCTACGAGCAGTACTTC. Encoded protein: CASSESGGKGYEQYF.